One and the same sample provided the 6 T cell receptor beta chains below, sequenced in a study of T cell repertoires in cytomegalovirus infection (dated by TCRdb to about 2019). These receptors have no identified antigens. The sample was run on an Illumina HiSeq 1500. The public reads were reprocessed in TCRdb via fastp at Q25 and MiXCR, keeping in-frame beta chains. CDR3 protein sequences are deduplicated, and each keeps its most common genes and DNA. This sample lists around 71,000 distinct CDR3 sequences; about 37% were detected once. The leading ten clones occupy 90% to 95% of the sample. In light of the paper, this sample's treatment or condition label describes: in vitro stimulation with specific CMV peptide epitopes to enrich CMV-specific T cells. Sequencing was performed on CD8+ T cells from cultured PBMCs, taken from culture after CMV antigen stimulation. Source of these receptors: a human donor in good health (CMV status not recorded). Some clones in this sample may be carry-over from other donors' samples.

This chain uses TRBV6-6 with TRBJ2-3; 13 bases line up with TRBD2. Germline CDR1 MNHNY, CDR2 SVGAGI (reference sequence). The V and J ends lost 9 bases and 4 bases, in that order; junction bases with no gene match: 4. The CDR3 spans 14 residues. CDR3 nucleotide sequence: TGTGCCAGTAATGGACTAGCGGGAGCAGATACGCAGTATTTT. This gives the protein CASNGLAGADTQYF.

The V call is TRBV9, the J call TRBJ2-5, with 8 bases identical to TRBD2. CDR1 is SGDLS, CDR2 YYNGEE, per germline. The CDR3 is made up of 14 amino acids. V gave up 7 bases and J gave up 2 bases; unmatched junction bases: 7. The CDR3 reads CASGAGAIQETQYF. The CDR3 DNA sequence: TGTGCCAGCGGAGCGGGGGCAATACAAGAGACCCAGTACTTC.

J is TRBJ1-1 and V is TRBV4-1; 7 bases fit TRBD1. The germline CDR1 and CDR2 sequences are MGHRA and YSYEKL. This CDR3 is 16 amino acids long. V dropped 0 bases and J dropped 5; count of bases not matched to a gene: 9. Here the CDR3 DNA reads TGCGCCAGCAGCCAAGATTCAGGGGGGCTGGGAACTGAAGCTTTCTTT. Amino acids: CASSQDSGGLGTEAFF.

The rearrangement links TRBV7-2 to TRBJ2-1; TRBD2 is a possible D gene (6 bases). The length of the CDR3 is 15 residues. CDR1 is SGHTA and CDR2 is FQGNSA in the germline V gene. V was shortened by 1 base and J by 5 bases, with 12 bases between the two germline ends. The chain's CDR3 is CASSLVTGGNNEQFF. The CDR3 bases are TGTGCCAGCAGCTTAGTGACCGGGGGAAACAATGAGCAGTTCTTC.

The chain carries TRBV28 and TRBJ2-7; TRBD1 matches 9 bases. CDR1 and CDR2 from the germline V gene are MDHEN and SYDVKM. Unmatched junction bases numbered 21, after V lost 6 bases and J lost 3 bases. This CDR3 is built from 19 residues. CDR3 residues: CASSELTETGGDEGYEQYF. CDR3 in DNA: TGTGCCAGCAGCGAACTCACGGAAACAGGGGGCGATGAGGGCTACGAGCAGTACTTC.

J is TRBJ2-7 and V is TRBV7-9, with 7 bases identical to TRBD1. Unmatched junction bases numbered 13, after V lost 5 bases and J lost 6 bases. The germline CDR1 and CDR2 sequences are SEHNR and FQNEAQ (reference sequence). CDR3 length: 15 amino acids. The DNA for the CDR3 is TGTGCCAGCAGCCATAATCGACAGGGCGGCGCCGAGCAGTACTTC. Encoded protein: CASSHNRQGGAEQYF.